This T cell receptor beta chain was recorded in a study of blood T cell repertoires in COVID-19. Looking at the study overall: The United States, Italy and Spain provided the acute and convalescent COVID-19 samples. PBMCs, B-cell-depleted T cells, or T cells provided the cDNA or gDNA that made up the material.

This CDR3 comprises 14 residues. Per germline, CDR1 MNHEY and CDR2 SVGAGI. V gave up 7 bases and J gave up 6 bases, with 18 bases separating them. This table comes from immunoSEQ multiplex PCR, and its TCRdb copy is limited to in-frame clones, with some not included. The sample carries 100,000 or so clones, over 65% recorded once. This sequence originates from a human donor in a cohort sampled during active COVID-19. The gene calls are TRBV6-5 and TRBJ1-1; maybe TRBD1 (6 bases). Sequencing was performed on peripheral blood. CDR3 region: CASMVPGVRAEAFF. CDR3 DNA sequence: TGTGCCAGCATGGTTCCAGGGGTCAGGGCTGAAGCTTTCTTT.